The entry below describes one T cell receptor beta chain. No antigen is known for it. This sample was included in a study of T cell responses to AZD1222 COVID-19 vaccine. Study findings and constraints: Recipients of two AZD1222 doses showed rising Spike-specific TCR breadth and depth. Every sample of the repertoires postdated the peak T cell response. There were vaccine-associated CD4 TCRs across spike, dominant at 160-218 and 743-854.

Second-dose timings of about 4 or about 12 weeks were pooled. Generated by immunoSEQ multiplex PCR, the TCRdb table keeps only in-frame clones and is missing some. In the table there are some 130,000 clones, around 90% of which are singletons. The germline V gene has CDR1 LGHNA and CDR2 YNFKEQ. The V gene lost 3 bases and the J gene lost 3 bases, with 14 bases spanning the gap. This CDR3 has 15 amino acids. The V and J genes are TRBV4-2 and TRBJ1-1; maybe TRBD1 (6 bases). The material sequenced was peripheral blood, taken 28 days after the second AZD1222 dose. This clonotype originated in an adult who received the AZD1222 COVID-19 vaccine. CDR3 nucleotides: TGTGCCAGCAGCCAGGATCGGGACACACACACTGAAGCTTTCTTT. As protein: CASSQDRDTHTEAFF.